Below, 15 T cell receptor beta chains from the same sample are listed, as sequenced in a study of blood T cell repertoires in COVID-19. Only in-frame clones appear in the TCRdb table, and some are missing; sequencing was by immunoSEQ multiplex PCR. The repertoire holds about 310,000 clones, 85% to 90% seen once, with 0.8% to 1.3% in the top ten. Sequenced input: peripheral blood. Receptors were obtained from a woman aged 40 to 50 with COVID-19, enrolled during active disease.

This chain joins TRBV7-8 and TRBJ1-5, with a tentative D call TRBD1 (5 bases). V was cut by 6 bases and J by 7 bases, with 16 bases left in between. Germline V CDR1 and CDR2: SGHVS, FQNEAQ. CDR3 size: 14 residues. CDR3 amino acids: CASSPGIVDQPQHF. The CDR3 DNA sequence: TGTGCCAGCAGTCCAGGGATTGTGGACCAGCCCCAGCATTTT.

The CDR3 DNA sequence: TGCGCCAGCAGCCAAGCACTGCCCTATGGCTACACCTTC. Translating gives CASSQALPYGYTF. The chain links TRBV4-1 to TRBJ1-2; D unclear. Germline assignment: CDR1 MGHRA and CDR2 YSYEKL. The CDR3 sequence is 13 residues long. Trimming pared 1 base from V and 4 bases from J, leaving 7 bases between.

This clone came up a few times. The V and J genes are TRBV30 and TRBJ1-5; weak D call: TRBD1 (5 bases). The CDR3 is 15 residues long. The V end was cut by 0 bases, the J end by 5 bases, with 14 bases between. In germline, CDR1 is GTSNPN, CDR2 SVGIG (reference sequence). The CDR3 is CAWSVGGDYYQPQHF. In DNA form, the CDR3 reads TGTGCCTGGAGTGTAGGAGGGGATTATTATCAGCCCCAGCATTTT. The variable domain in full, completed from reference TRBV30 and TRBJ1-5, reads SQTIHQWPATLVQPVGSPLSLECTVEGTSNPNLYWYRQAAGRGLQLLFYSVGIGQISSEVPQNLSASRPQDRQFILSSKKLLLSDSGFYLCAWSVGGDYYQPQHFGDGTRLSIL.

The rearrangement joins TRBV27 to TRBJ1-1; possibly TRBD1 for D (5 bases). Germline V gene sequence: CDR1 MNHEY, CDR2 SMNVEV (reference sequence). This CDR3 region has 16 residues. V was shortened by 6 bases and J by 7 bases, with 24 bases between the two germline ends. The CDR3 protein is CASSFKAQGGSDEAFF. The CDR3 nucleotides read TGTGCCAGCAGCTTCAAGGCTCAGGGCGGCTCCGATGAAGCTTTCTTT.

The chain is built from TRBV10-3 and TRBJ1-1; no reliable D call. Trimming left V 3 bases short and J 0 bases short, with 8 bases between. CDR3 length: 14 amino acids. In germline, CDR1 is ENHRY, CDR2 SYGVKD. The chain's CDR3 is CAISDPGMNTEAFF. DNA of the CDR3: TGTGCCATCAGTGATCCAGGCATGAACACTGAAGCTTTCTTT.

This clone appeared a few times. This chain uses TRBV7-2 with TRBJ1-1; 8 bases are a match to TRBD1. The germline gives CDR1 SGHTA, CDR2 FQGNSA. There are 15 residues in the CDR3. V trimming: 2 bases; J trimming: 4 bases; junction bases outside the gene matches: 6. CDR3 in amino acids: CASSLRTGSSTEAFF. CDR3 DNA sequence: TGTGCCAGCAGCTTAAGGACAGGGTCTAGCACTGAAGCTTTCTTT.

The genes are TRBV5-4 and TRBJ1-1; D is undetermined. The CDR3 has 15 amino acids. CDR1 and CDR2 from the germline V gene are SGHNT and YYREEE (reference sequence). V dropped 5 bases and J dropped 1 base, with 15 bases sitting between them. CDR3 nucleotides: TGTGCCAGCAGGTTAAAAAATCTAGCGAACACTGAAGCTTTCTTT. This codes for CASRLKNLANTEAFF.

The genes are TRBV7-2 and TRBJ2-5; possible D gene TRBD1, 6 bases. Between the trimmed V and J ends, which lost 2 bases and 9 bases, there was a span of 16 bases. The germline V gene has CDR1 SGHTA and CDR2 FQGNSA. CDR3 length: 14 amino acids. The CDR3 here is CASSLIGGSGPQYF. The CDR3 nucleotides are TGTGCCAGCAGCTTAATTGGGGGCTCGGGGCCCCAGTACTTC. Using reference TRBV7-2 and TRBJ2-5 for the parts outside the CDR3, the full variable domain is GAGVSQSPSNKVTEKGKDVELRCDPISGHTALYWYRQSLGQGLEFLIYFQGNSAPDKSGLPSDRFSAERTGGSVSTLTIQRTQQEDSAVYLCASSLIGGSGPQYFGPGTRLLVL.

The rearrangement links TRBV21-1 to TRBJ1-4. TRBV21-1 is labeled a pseudogene. The CDR3 is 16 residues long. In nucleotides, the CDR3 is TGTGCCAGCAGCAAAGTGGTTGAGGGACTAAATGAAAAACTGTTTTTT. This translates into CASSKVVEGLNEKLFF.

V and J are TRBV6-2 or TRBV6-3 and TRBJ2-1; D remains ambiguous. The V end lost 2 bases, the J end lost 6 bases, and 14 bases lay between the germline ends. CDR3 length equals 15 residues. Germline assignment: CDR1 MNHEY and CDR2 SVGEGT. CDR3 protein: CASSYVDSGSNEQFF. The DNA for the CDR3 is TGTGCCAGCAGTTACGTTGATTCGGGTTCCAATGAGCAGTTCTTC.

The chain uses TRBV28 and TRBJ1-3, with 8 positions matching TRBD1. The CDR3 runs to 13 residues. V was pared by 8 bases and J by 8 bases, with 8 bases of the junction left unmatched. Germline V CDR1 and CDR2: MDHEN, SYDVKM. The CDR3 DNA reads as TGTGCCAGCGGACTGACAGGGGTACACACCATATATTTT. Translating gives CASGLTGVHTIYF.

The chain employs TRBV7-3 and TRBJ2-1; 8 bases match TRBD2. CDR1 SGHTA and CDR2 FQGTGA come from the germline V gene. Losses at the gene ends were 5 bases for V and 6 bases for J; bases not matched to a gene: 12. The CDR3 runs 16 residues. CDR3 bases: TGTGCCAGCAGCGCGCACTCGGGACTAGAGGGCAATGAGCAGTTCTTC. The encoded protein is CASSAHSGLEGNEQFF.

The chain uses TRBV25-1 and TRBJ2-5; a weak D match, TRBD2 (5 bases). Germline lookup yields CDR1 MGHDK and CDR2 SYGVNS. CDR3 length: 12 residues. V gave up 10 bases and J gave up 5 bases, with 14 bases separating them. The CDR3 DNA reads as TGTGCCACCCGACTCCCGGGGGAGACCCAGTACTTC. Translating it yields CATRLPGETQYF.

This chain uses TRBV4-3 with TRBJ1-1; D is uncertain. Germline assignment: CDR1 LGHNA and CDR2 YSLEER. Deletions cut 0 bases from V and 5 bases from J, with 7 bases between. The CDR3 extends over 13 amino acids. CDR3 bases: TGCGCCAGCAGCCAAGATCAGTGGACTGAAGCTTTCTTT. Translating it yields CASSQDQWTEAFF.

The V and J genes are TRBV4-3 and TRBJ1-2; a possible D gene is TRBD1 (5 bases). From germline, CDR1 is LGHNA and CDR2 YSLEER. Trimming cost V 1 base and J 3 bases, with 9 bases left between them. The CDR3 length is 14 residues. In DNA form, the CDR3 reads TGCGCCAGCAGCCAAGGGGGCTCTGACTATGGCTACACCTTC. Amino acids: CASSQGGSDYGYTF.